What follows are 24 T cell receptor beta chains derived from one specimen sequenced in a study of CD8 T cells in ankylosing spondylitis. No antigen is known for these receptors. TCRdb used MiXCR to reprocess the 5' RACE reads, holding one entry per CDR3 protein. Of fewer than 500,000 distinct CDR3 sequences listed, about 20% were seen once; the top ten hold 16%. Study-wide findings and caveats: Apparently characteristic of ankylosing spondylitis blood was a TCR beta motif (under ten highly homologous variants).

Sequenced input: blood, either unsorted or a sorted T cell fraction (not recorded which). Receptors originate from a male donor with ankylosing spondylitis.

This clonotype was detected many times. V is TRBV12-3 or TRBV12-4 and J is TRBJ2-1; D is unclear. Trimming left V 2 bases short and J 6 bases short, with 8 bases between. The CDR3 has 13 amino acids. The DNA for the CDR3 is TGTGCCAGCAGTTTAAGGTCGAGCAATGAGCAGTTCTTC. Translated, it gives CASSLRSSNEQFF.

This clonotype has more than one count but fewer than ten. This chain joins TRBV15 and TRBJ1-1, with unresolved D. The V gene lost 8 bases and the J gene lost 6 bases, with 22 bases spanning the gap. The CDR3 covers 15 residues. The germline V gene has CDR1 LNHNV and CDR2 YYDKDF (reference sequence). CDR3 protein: CATGGPRVEHSEAFF. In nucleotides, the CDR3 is TGTGCCACCGGAGGCCCCCGGGTAGAACATTCTGAAGCTTTCTTT. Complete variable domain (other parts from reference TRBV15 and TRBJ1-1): DAMVIQNPRYQVTQFGKPVTLSCSQTLNHNVMYWYQQKSSQAPKLLFHYYDKDFNNEADTPDNFQSRRPNTSFCFLDIRSPGLGDTAMYLCATGGPRVEHSEAFFGQGTRLTVV.

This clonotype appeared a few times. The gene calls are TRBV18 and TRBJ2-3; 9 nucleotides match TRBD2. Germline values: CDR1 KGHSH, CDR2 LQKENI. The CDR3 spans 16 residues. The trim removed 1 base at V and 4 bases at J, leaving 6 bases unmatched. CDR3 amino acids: CASSPRSGSNPDTQYF. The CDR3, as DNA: TGTGCCAGCTCACCACGTAGCGGGAGTAACCCAGATACGCAGTATTTT. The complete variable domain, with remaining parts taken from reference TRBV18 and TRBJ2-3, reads NAGVMQNPRHLVRRRGQEARLRCSPMKGHSHVYWYRQLPEEGLKFMVYLQKENIIDESGMPKERFSAEFPKEGPSILRIQQVVRGDSAAYFCASSPRSGSNPDTQYFGPGTRLTVL.

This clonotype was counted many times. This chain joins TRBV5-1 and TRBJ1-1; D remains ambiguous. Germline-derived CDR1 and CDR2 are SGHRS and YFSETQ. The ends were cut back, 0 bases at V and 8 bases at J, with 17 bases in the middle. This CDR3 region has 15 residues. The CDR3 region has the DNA TGCGCCAGCAGCTTGGACTCGGGAATGATTACCGAAGCTTTCTTT. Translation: CASSLDSGMITEAFF.

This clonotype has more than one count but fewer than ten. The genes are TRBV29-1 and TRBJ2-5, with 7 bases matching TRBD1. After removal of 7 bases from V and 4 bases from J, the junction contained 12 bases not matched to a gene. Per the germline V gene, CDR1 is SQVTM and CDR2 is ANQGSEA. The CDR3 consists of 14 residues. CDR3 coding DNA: TGCAGCGGTCTGAGGGGGCCGGTTTTAGAGACCCAGTACTTC. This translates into CSGLRGPVLETQYF.

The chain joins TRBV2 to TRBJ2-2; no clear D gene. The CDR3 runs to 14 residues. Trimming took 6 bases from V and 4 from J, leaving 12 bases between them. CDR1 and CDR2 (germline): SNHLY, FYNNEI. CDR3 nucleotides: TGTGCCAGCAGGGTCCTTCGAGGCACCGGGGAGCTGTTTTTT. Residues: CASRVLRGTGELFF.

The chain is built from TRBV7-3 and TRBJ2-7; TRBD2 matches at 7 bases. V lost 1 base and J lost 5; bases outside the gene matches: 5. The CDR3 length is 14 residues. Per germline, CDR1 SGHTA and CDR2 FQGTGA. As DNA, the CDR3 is TGTGCCAGCAGCTTAAGTGGGAGGGCCCACGAGCAGTACTTC. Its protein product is CASSLSGRAHEQYF.

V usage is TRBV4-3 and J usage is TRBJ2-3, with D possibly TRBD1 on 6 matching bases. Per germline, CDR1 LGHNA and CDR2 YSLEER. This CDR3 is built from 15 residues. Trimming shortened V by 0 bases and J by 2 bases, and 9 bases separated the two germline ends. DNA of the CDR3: TGCGCCAGCAGCCAAGATTTGGGGGCCACAGATACGCAGTATTTT. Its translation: CASSQDLGATDTQYF.

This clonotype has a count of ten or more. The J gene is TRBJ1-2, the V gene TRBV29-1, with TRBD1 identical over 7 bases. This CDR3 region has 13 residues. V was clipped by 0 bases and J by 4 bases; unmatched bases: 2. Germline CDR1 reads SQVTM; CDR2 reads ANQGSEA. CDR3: CSVEDRTGYGYTF. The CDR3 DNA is TGCAGCGTTGAAGACAGGACAGGCTATGGCTACACCTTC.

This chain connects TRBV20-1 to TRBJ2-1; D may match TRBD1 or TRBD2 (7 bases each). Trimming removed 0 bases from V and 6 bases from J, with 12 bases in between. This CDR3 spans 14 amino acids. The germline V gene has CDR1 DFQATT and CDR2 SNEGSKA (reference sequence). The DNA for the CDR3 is TGCAGTGCTAGAGACAGGGGGGGTTTCAATGAGCAGTTCTTC. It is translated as CSARDRGGFNEQFF.

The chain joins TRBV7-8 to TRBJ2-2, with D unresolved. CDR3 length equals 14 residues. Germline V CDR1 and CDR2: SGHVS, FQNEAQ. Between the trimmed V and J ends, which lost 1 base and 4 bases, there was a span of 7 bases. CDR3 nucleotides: TGTGCCAGCAGCTTAGTATCCTTCACCGGGGAGCTGTTTTTT. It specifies CASSLVSFTGELFF.

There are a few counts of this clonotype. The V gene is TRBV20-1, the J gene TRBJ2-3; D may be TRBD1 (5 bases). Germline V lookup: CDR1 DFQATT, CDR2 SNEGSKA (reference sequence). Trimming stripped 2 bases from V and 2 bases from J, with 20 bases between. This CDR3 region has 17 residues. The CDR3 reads CSARPPGWDGATDTQYF. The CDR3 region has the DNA TGCAGTGCTAGACCCCCAGGCTGGGATGGGGCCACAGATACGCAGTATTTT.

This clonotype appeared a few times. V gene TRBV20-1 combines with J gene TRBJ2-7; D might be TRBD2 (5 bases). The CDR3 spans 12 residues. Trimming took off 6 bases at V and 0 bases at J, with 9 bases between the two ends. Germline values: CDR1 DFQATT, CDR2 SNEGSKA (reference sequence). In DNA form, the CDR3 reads TGCAGTGCAATACTAGTCTCCTACGAGCAGTACTTC. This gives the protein CSAILVSYEQYF.

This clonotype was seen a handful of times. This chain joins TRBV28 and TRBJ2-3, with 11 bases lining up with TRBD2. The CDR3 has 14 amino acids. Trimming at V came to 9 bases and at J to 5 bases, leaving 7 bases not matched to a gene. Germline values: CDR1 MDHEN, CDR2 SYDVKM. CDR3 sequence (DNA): TGTGCCAGTAAACTAGCGGGAGATCGAGATACGCAGTATTTT. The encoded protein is CASKLAGDRDTQYF.

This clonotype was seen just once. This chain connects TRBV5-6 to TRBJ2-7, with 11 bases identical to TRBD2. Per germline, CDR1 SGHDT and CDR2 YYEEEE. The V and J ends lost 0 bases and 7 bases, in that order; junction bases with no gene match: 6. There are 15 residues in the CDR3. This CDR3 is CASSLVSSGRREQYF. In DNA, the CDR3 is TGTGCCAGCAGCTTGGTGTCTAGCGGGAGGCGTGAGCAGTACTTC.

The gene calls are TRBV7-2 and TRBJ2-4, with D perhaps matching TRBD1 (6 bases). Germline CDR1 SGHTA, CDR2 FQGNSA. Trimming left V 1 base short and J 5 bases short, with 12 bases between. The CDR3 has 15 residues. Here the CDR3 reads CASSLDGQLQNIQYF. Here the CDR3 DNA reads TGTGCCAGCAGCTTAGACGGACAGCTCCAAAACATTCAGTACTTC.

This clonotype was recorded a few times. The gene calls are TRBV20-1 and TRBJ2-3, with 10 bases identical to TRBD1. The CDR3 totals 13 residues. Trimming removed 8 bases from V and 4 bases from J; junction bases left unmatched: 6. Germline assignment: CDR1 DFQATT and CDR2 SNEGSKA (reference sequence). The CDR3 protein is CSKPGQGSDTQYF. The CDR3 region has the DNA TGCAGTAAGCCGGGACAGGGGTCAGATACGCAGTATTTT.

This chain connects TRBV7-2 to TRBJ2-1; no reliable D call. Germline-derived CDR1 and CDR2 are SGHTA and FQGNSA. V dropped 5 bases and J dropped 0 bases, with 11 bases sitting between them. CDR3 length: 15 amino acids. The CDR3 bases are TGTGCCAGCAGCCCCCTACTTTTCTCCTACAATGAGCAGTTCTTC. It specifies CASSPLLFSYNEQFF.

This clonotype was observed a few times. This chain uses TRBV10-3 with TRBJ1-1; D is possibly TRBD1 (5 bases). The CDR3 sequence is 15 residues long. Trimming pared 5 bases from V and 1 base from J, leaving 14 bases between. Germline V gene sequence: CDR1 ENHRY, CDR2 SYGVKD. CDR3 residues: CAISSPFTGNTEAFF. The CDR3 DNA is TGTGCCATCAGTTCGCCGTTTACAGGGAACACTGAAGCTTTCTTT.

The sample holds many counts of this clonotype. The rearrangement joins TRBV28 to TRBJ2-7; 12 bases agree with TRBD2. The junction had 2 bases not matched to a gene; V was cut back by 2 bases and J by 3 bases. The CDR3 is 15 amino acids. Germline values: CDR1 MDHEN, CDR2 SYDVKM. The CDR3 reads CASSLRLAGVYEQYF. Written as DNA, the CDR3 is TGTGCCAGCAGTTTAAGACTAGCGGGAGTCTACGAGCAGTACTTC.

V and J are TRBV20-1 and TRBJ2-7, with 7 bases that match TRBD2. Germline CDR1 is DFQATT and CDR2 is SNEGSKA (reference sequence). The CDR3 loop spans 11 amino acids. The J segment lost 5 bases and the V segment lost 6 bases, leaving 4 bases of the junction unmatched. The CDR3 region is CSAASGNEQYF. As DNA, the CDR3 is TGCAGTGCGGCTAGCGGAAACGAGCAGTACTTC.

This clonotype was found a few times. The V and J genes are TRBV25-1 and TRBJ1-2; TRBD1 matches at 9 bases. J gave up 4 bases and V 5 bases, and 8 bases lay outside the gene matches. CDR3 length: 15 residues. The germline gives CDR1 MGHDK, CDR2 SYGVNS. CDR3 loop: CASSRPGQGAYGYTF. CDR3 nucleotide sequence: TGTGCCAGCAGTAGACCGGGACAGGGTGCCTATGGCTACACCTTC.

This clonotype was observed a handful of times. The CDR3 DNA reads TGTGCCAGCAGGAAGACTAGCGGGGAAGAGACCCAGTACTTC. It specifies CASRKTSGEETQYF. The chain carries TRBV12-3 or TRBV12-4 and TRBJ2-5; 11 bases are shared with TRBD2. The CDR3 covers 14 residues. V was pared by 6 bases and J by 3 bases, with 3 bases of the junction left unmatched.

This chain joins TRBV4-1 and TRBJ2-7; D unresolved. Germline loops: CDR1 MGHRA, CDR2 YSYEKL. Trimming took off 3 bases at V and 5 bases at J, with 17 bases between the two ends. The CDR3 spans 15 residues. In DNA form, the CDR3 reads TGCGCCAGCAGCCAGACGAAAGGGATTTCTAACGAGCAGTACTTC. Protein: CASSQTKGISNEQYF.